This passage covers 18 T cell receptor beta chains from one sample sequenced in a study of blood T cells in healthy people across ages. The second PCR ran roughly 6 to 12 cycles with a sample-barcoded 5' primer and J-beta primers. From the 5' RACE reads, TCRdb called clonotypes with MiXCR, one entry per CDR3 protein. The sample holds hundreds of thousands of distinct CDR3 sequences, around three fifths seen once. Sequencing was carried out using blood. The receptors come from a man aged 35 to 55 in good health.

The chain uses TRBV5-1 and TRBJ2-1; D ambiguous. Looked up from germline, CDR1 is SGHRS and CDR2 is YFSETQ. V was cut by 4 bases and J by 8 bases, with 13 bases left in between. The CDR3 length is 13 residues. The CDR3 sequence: CASSPSIADEQFF. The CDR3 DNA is TGCGCCAGCAGCCCCTCTATAGCCGATGAGCAGTTCTTC. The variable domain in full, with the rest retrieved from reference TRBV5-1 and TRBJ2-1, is KAGVTQTPRYLIKTRGQQVTLSCSPISGHRSVSWYQQTPGQGLQFLFEYFSETQRNKGNFPGRFSGRQFSNSRSEMNVSTLELGDSALYLCASSPSIADEQFFGPGTRLTVL.

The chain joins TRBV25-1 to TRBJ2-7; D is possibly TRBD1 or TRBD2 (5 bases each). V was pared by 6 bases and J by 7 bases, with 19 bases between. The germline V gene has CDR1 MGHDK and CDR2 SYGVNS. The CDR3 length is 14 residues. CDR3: CASRSIGGVGEQYF. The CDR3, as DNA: TGTGCCAGCAGGTCCATTGGGGGAGTGGGTGAGCAGTACTTC.

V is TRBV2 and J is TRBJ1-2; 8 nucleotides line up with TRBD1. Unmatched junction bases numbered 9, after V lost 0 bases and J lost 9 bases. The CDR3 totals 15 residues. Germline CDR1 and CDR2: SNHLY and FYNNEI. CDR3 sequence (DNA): TGTGCCAGCAGTGAAGCGCTTCCGACAGGGGATAGCTACACCTTC. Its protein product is CASSEALPTGDSYTF.

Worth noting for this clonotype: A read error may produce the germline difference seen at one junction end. The CDR3 loop reads CAGSYARGGTYEQYF. The CDR3 DNA reads TGTGCCGGCAGTTACGCGAGGGGGGGGACCTACGAGCAGTACTTC. The genes are TRBV6-5 and TRBJ2-7; D possibly corresponds to TRBD2 (7 bases). CDR3 length: 15 amino acids. Germline CDR1 reads MNHEY; CDR2 reads SVGAGI.

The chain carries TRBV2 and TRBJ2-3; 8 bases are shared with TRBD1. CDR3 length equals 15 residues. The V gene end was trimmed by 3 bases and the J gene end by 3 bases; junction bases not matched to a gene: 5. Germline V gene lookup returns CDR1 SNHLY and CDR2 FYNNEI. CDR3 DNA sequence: TGTGCCAGCAGTGACCAAGACAGGGGTACAGATACGCAGTATTTT. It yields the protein CASSDQDRGTDTQYF.

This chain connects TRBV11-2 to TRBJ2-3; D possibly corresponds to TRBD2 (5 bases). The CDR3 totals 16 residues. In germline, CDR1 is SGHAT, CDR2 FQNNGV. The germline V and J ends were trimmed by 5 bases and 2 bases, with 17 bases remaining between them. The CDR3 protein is CASSRNPGTLTDTQYF. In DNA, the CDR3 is TGTGCCAGCAGCCGGAACCCGGGAACCCTCACAGATACGCAGTATTTT.

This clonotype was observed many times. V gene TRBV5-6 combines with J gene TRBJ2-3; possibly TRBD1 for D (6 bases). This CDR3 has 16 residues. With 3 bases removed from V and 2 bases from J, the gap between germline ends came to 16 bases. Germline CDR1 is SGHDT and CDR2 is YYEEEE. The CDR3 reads CASSSTGLRDTDTQYF. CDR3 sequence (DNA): TGTGCCAGCAGCTCCACAGGGCTTAGGGACACAGATACGCAGTATTTT.

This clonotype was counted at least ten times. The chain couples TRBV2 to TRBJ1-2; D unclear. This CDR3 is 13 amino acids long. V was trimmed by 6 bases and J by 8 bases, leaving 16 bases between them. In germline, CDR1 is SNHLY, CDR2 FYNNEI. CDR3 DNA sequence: TGTGCCAGCAGCGTACAAGGACTTGAGGGCTACACCTTC. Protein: CASSVQGLEGYTF.

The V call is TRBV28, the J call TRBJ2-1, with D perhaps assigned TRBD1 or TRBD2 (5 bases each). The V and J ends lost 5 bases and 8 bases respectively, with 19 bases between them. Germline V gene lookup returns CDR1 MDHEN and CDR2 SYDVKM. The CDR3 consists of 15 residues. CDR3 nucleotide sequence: TGTGCCAGCAGTCCCCAGAGGGACCTGGACGATGAGCAGTTCTTC. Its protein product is CASSPQRDLDDEQFF.

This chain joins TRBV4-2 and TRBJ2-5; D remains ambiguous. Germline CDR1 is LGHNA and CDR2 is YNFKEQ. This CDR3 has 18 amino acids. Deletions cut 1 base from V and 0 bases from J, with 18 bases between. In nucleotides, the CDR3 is TGTGCCAGCAGCCAAGGTAGAGGCCTCGCTACTAACCAAGAGACCCAGTACTTC. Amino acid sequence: CASSQGRGLATNQETQYF.

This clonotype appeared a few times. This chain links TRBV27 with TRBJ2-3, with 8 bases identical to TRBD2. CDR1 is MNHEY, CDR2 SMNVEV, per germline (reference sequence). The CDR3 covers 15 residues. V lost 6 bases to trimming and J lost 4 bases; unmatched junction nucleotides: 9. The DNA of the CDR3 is TGTGCCAGCAGCCCTCCTCCGGGGGGGGCAGATACGCAGTATTTT. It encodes CASSPPPGGADTQYF.

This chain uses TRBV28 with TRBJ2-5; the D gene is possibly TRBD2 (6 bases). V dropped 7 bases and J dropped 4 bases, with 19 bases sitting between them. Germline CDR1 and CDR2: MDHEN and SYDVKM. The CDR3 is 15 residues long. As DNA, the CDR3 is TGTGCCAGCACAAATCTGGGGGGAGTAGCAGAGACCCAGTACTTC. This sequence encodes CASTNLGGVAETQYF.

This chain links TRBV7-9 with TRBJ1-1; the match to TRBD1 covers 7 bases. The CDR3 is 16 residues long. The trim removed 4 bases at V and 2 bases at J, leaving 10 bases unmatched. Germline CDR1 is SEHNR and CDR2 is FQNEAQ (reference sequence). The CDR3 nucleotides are TGTGCCAGCAGCTCTGAAACAGGGGCGAGTAACACTGAAGCTTTCTTT. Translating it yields CASSSETGASNTEAFF.

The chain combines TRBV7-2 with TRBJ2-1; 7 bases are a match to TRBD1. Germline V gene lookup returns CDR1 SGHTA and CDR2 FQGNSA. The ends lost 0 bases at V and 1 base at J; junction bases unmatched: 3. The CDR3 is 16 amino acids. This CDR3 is CASSLAKGASYNEQFF. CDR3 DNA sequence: TGTGCCAGCAGCTTAGCCAAGGGGGCATCCTACAATGAGCAGTTCTTC.

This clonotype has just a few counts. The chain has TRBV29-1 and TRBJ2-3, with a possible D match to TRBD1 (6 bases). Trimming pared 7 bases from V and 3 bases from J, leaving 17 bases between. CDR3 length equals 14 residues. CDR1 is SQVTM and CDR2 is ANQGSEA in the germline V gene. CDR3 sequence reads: CSGTQGIGTDTQYF. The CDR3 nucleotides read TGCAGCGGAACTCAGGGGATTGGGACAGATACGCAGTATTTT.

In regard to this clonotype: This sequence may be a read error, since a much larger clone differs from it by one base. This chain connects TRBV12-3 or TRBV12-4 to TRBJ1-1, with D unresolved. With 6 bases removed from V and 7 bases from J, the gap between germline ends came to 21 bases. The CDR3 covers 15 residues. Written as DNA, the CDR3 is TGTGCCAGCAGATCAACTAAACAGCAGCCCGGTGAAGCTTTCTTT. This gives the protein CASRSTKQQPGEAFF.

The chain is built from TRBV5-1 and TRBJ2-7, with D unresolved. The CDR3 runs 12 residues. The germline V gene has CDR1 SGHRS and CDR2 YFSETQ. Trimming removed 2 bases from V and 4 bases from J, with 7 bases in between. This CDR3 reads CASSFKWYEQYF. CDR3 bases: TGCGCCAGCAGCTTTAAGTGGTACGAGCAGTACTTC. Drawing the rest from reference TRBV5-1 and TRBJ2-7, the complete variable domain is KAGVTQTPRYLIKTRGQQVTLSCSPISGHRSVSWYQQTPGQGLQFLFEYFSETQRNKGNFPGRFSGRQFSNSRSEMNVSTLELGDSALYLCASSFKWYEQYFGPGTRLTVT.

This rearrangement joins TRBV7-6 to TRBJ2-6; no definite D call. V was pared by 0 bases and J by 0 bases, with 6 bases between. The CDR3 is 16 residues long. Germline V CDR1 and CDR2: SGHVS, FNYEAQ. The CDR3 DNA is TGTGCCAGCAGCTTAGCCGTGAACTCTGGGGCCAACGTCCTGACTTTC. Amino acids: CASSLAVNSGANVLTF.